Included here is one T cell receptor (beta chain) sequence, with context. TCRdb keeps only in-frame clones here, not all; method: immunoSEQ multiplex PCR. Among about 360,000 clones listed, approximately 87% were seen once. The sample is drawn from a study of blood T cell repertoires in COVID-19. The source material was PBMCs or T cells enriched from blood (not recorded which). This sequence originates from a man aged 40-49 years in a cohort exposed to, infected with or recovered from COVID-19 (not recorded which).

Here the CDR3 reads CASSLAPGLVLNTQYF. DNA of the CDR3: TGTGCCAGCAGCTTAGCTCCTGGACTAGTATTGAATACGCAGTATTTT. The genes are TRBV11-2 and TRBJ2-3; TRBD2 agrees at 7 bases. The CDR3 runs to 16 residues. CDR1 and CDR2 (germline): SGHAT, FQNNGV. Trimming removed 1 base from V and 7 bases from J; junction bases left unmatched: 11.